A single sample is the source of the 32 T cell receptor beta chains below, sequenced in a study of CD8 T cells in Susac syndrome. Random hexamers were used to reverse transcribe the RNA input (roughly 0.5 to 1 ug). A single record per CDR3 protein comes from TCRdb applying MiXCR to the immunoSEQ multiplex PCR reads. This table holds about 210,000 distinct CDR3 sequences, around 95% found once. The sequenced material came from CD4+ T cells from PBMCs. The receptors were sampled from a human donor with multiple sclerosis.

This clonotype came up once. The chain carries TRBV30 and TRBJ2-7; 12 bases are shared with TRBD1. Germline lookup yields CDR1 GTSNPN and CDR2 SVGIG (reference sequence). After removal of 1 base from V and 5 bases from J, the junction contained 3 bases not matched to a gene. This CDR3 is 14 amino acids long. CDR3 region: CAWSEGQGADEQYF. DNA of the CDR3: TGTGCCTGGAGTGAGGGACAGGGGGCCGACGAGCAGTACTTC.

Written as DNA, the CDR3 is TGTGCCAGCTCACCCGGGGCCGGGGAGGAGGGTTTCTTT. It codes for CASSPGAGEEGFF. The chain has TRBV18 and TRBJ1-1; D is possibly TRBD1 (5 bases). CDR1 and CDR2 from the germline V gene are KGHSH and LQKENI. The CDR3 covers 13 residues. V shed 3 bases and J shed 13 bases, with 18 bases lying between them.

This clonotype was found once. The rearrangement joins TRBV5-1 to TRBJ2-7, with D uncertain. CDR1 and CDR2 from the germline V gene are SGHRS and YFSETQ. Trimming removed 7 bases from V and 2 bases from J, with 13 bases in between. The CDR3 has 13 residues. Here the CDR3 reads CASAVKRTYEQYF. CDR3 bases: TGCGCCAGCGCTGTCAAAAGGACCTACGAGCAGTACTTC.

This chain connects TRBV6-1 to TRBJ2-2; 11 positions match TRBD2. V lost 2 bases and J lost 0; bases outside the gene matches: 8. Germline values: CDR1 MNHNS, CDR2 SASEGT. The CDR3 has 19 residues. The CDR3 DNA sequence: TGTGCCAGCAGTGAATTTATTACTAGCGGGAGCGCGAACACCGGGGAGCTGTTTTTT. This sequence encodes CASSEFITSGSANTGELFF.

V and J are TRBV12-3 or TRBV12-4 and TRBJ2-1; D is ambiguous. The CDR3 runs 11 residues. The V end was cut by 6 bases, the J end by 5 bases, with 5 bases between. The CDR3 sequence: CASRYNNEQFF. The CDR3 DNA is TGTGCCAGCAGATATAACAATGAGCAGTTCTTC.

This chain uses TRBV18 with TRBJ2-5, with D unresolved. The CDR3 contains 13 residues. Deletions cut 1 base from V and 1 base from J, with 4 bases between. Germline V gene data show CDR1 as KGHSH and CDR2 as LQKENI. CDR3 bases: TGTGCCAGCTCACCACTTGCCCAAGAGACCCAGTACTTC. It encodes CASSPLAQETQYF. Complete variable domain (other parts from reference TRBV18 and TRBJ2-5): NAGVMQNPRHLVRRRGQEARLRCSPMKGHSHVYWYRQLPEEGLKFMVYLQKENIIDESGMPKERFSAEFPKEGPSILRIQQVVRGDSAAYFCASSPLAQETQYFGPGTRLLVL.

V usage is TRBV6-6 and J usage is TRBJ1-3; D is possibly TRBD1 (5 bases). Trimming pared 8 bases from V and 6 bases from J, leaving 20 bases between. Germline assignment: CDR1 MNHNY and CDR2 SVGAGI (reference sequence). There are 15 residues in the CDR3. Here the CDR3 reads CASASGGTRANTIYF. CDR3 in DNA: TGTGCCAGCGCCTCGGGAGGGACTAGGGCAAACACCATATATTTT.

The chain recombines TRBV20-1 with TRBJ2-2; D is tentatively TRBD1 or TRBD2 (5 bases each). Germline V gene sequence: CDR1 DFQATT, CDR2 SNEGSKA (reference sequence). This CDR3 spans 13 amino acids. With 4 bases removed from V and 7 bases from J, the gap between germline ends came to 13 bases. CDR3 protein: CSATGTLGGELFF. In nucleotides, the CDR3 is TGCAGTGCTACCGGGACGTTGGGCGGGGAGCTGTTTTTT.

The chain joins TRBV18 to TRBJ2-3; 7 bases are shared with TRBD1. The germline V gene has CDR1 KGHSH and CDR2 LQKENI. CDR3 size: 16 residues. V shed 4 bases, J shed 2 bases, and the junction held 9 bases outside the gene matches. CDR3 residues: CASSRNTGATTDTQYF. In nucleotides, the CDR3 is TGTGCCAGCTCACGAAATACAGGGGCTACCACAGATACGCAGTATTTT.

Here the CDR3 reads CASSPVGQGGEQYF. The CDR3 region has the DNA TGTGCCAGCAGCCCAGTCGGACAGGGGGGTGAGCAGTACTTC. J is TRBJ2-7 and V is TRBV3-1; 10 positions match TRBD1. V was pared by 4 bases and J by 7 bases, with 7 bases of the junction left unmatched. Germline V gene data show CDR1 as LGHDT and CDR2 as YNNKEL (reference sequence). The CDR3 extends over 14 amino acids.

This clonotype was seen just once. The J gene is TRBJ2-5, the V gene TRBV20-1, with TRBD2 matching 7 bases. Per germline, CDR1 DFQATT and CDR2 SNEGSKA (reference sequence). The CDR3 is 17 residues long. J lost 5 bases, V lost 0 bases, and 15 bases had no gene match. This CDR3 reads CSARDARGSSGGETQYF. The DNA of the CDR3 is TGCAGTGCTAGAGATGCGCGGGGGAGCAGCGGCGGTGAGACCCAGTACTTC.

V usage is TRBV20-1 and J usage is TRBJ2-3, with unresolved D. Germline V gene sequence: CDR1 DFQATT, CDR2 SNEGSKA (reference sequence). The V and J ends lost 3 bases and 5 bases respectively, with 12 bases between them. The CDR3 extends over 13 amino acids. The DNA for the CDR3 is TGCAGTGCTAGTAGGCCTTCTGGAGATACGCAGTATTTT. Its translation: CSASRPSGDTQYF.

The chain carries TRBV5-1 and TRBJ1-2, with TRBD1 matching over 8 bases. Losses at the gene ends were 0 bases for V and 4 bases for J; bases not matched to a gene: 5. CDR1 SGHRS and CDR2 YFSETQ come from the germline V gene. The CDR3 is made up of 15 amino acids. The CDR3 DNA sequence: TGCGCCAGCAGCTTGGAAGGACAGGGAGGCTATGGCTACACCTTC. Its protein product is CASSLEGQGGYGYTF.

The rearrangement uses TRBV9 and TRBJ1-1, with D possibly TRBD1 on 6 matching bases. Germline CDR1 reads SGDLS; CDR2 reads YYNGEE. Trimming took off 5 bases at V and 1 base at J, with 21 bases between the two ends. There are 17 residues in the CDR3. This CDR3 is CASSTGTRGVKNTEAFF. The CDR3 DNA sequence: TGTGCCAGCAGTACAGGGACTCGGGGGGTGAAGAACACTGAAGCTTTCTTT.

There are a few counts of this clonotype. The chain couples TRBV5-4 to TRBJ2-5, with no clear D. Trimming cost V 0 bases and J 4 bases, with 4 bases left between them. The CDR3 is 12 amino acids. Germline assignment: CDR1 SGHNT and CDR2 YYREEE (reference sequence). CDR3 sequence (DNA): TGTGCCAGCAGCTTGGGGTTAGAGACCCAGTACTTC. It is translated as CASSLGLETQYF.

This chain connects TRBV29-1 to TRBJ2-4, with 7 bases that match TRBD1. Per the germline V gene, CDR1 is SQVTM and CDR2 is ANQGSEA. CDR3 size: 13 residues. Unmatched junction bases numbered 0, after V lost 1 base and J lost 3 bases. The CDR3 loop is CSVEGQGKNIQYF. CDR3 bases: TGCAGCGTTGAAGGACAGGGCAAAAACATTCAGTACTTC. Variable domain in full (rest from reference TRBV29-1 and TRBJ2-4): SAVISQKPSRDICQRGTSLTIQCQVDSQVTMMFWYRQQPGQSLTLIATANQGSEATYESGFVIDKFPISRPNLTFSTLTVSNMSPEDSSIYLCSVEGQGKNIQYFGAGTRLSVL.

The chain recombines TRBV6-5 with TRBJ2-7, with 12 bases matching TRBD2. V shed 4 bases, J shed 3 bases, and the junction held 4 bases outside the gene matches. CDR1 MNHEY and CDR2 SVGAGI come from the germline V gene. CDR3 size: 15 residues. DNA of the CDR3: TGTGCCAGCAGTTCCGGACTAGCGGGGAGCTACGAGCAGTACTTC. This translates into CASSSGLAGSYEQYF.

The V and J genes are TRBV5-6 and TRBJ1-2, with 8 positions matching TRBD1. The germline V gene has CDR1 SGHDT and CDR2 YYEEEE. Trimming took 0 bases from V and 4 from J; bases not matched to a gene: 5. The CDR3 is 15 amino acids. CDR3 amino acids: CASSLDSGTGYGYTF. Written as DNA, the CDR3 is TGTGCCAGCAGCTTGGATTCCGGGACAGGCTATGGCTACACCTTC.

This chain uses TRBV30 with TRBJ1-2; no clear D. The germline V gene encodes CDR1 GTSNPN and CDR2 SVGIG (reference sequence). V was clipped by 3 bases and J by 7 bases, with 15 bases between them. The CDR3 loop spans 13 amino acids. CDR3 in DNA: TGTGCCTGGAGAAGTGAGGCCGGGAGTGGCTACACCTTC. Protein sequence: CAWRSEAGSGYTF.

The rearrangement joins TRBV5-6 to TRBJ2-7; D is uncertain. V was trimmed by 0 bases and J by 2 bases, leaving 6 bases between them. Germline V gene data show CDR1 as SGHDT and CDR2 as YYEEEE. The CDR3 is 13 amino acids. This chain's CDR3 is CASSLDRTYEQYF. The CDR3 DNA is TGTGCCAGCAGCTTGGACAGAACCTACGAGCAGTACTTC.

The chain recombines TRBV27 with TRBJ2-7; D not certain. The germline V gene has CDR1 MNHEY and CDR2 SMNVEV (reference sequence). The CDR3 runs to 13 residues. The V end was cut by 3 bases, the J end by 1 base, with 7 bases between. In nucleotides, the CDR3 is TGTGCCAGCAGTTTTAGAGAATCCTACGAGCAGTACTTC. The encoded protein is CASSFRESYEQYF.

The V call is TRBV29-1, the J call TRBJ1-5; the D is unclear. Between the trimmed V and J ends, which lost 4 bases and 0 bases, there was a span of 13 bases. Per the germline V gene, CDR1 is SQVTM and CDR2 is ANQGSEA. The CDR3 is 15 amino acids. The CDR3 DNA reads TGCAGCGTTGTCGCAGGTGGAGATAGCAATCAGCCCCAGCATTTT. Translating it yields CSVVAGGDSNQPQHF.

The chain recombines TRBV18 with TRBJ2-5; D assignment may be TRBD1 or TRBD2 (6 bases each). This CDR3 region has 14 residues. The V and J ends lost 6 bases and 5 bases respectively, with 16 bases between them. Germline V CDR1 and CDR2: KGHSH, LQKENI. The CDR3: CASSGQPEGETQYF. The CDR3 nucleotides read TGTGCCAGCTCGGGACAACCGGAGGGGGAGACCCAGTACTTC.

V usage is TRBV7-9 and J usage is TRBJ2-6; 8 nucleotides match TRBD2. Germline assignment: CDR1 SEHNR and CDR2 FQNEAQ (reference sequence). The CDR3 has 16 residues. The trim removed 3 bases at V and 3 bases at J, leaving 4 bases unmatched. The CDR3 sequence is CASSFQAGVGANVLTF. CDR3 DNA sequence: TGTGCCAGCAGCTTCCAAGCGGGAGTTGGGGCCAACGTCCTGACTTTC.

This clonotype was counted a single time. The rearrangement links TRBV5-4 to TRBJ2-4; TRBD1 is a possible D gene (6 bases). In germline, CDR1 is SGHNT, CDR2 YYREEE (reference sequence). V was cut by 1 base and J by 6 bases, with 8 bases left in between. This CDR3 is built from 13 residues. The chain's CDR3 is CASSLTGPNIQYF. Here the CDR3 DNA reads TGTGCCAGCAGCTTGACAGGGCCAAACATTCAGTACTTC.

The chain joins TRBV23-1 to TRBJ2-5; D is uncertain. TRBV23-1 is identified as an open reading frame with a role that is uncertain. With 11 bases removed from V and 13 bases from J, the gap between germline ends came to 17 bases. This CDR3 comprises 10 residues. The CDR3 DNA sequence: TGCGCCGGCCATGGGCCCAAGTCGTACTTC. It encodes CAGHGPKSYF.

CDR3 nucleotide sequence: TGTGCCAGCAGCCCAGGTTGGGGCTCCTACAATGAGCAGTTCTTC. As protein: CASSPGWGSYNEQFF. The chain couples TRBV7-9 to TRBJ2-1; D is unresolved. The V gene's germline CDR1 is SEHNR and CDR2 FQNEAQ (reference sequence). Trimming stripped 5 bases from V and 0 bases from J, with 11 bases between. The CDR3 sequence is 15 residues long.

The chain employs TRBV28 and TRBJ1-2, with a weak D call TRBD1 (5 bases). V dropped 6 bases and J dropped 4 bases, with 15 bases sitting between them. CDR3 length: 14 residues. CDR1 MDHEN and CDR2 SYDVKM come from the germline V gene. The CDR3 reads CASRGAGSGYGYTF. In nucleotides, the CDR3 is TGTGCCAGCAGGGGCGCAGGGTCGGGCTATGGCTACACCTTC.

The rearrangement joins TRBV3-1 to TRBJ2-6; D is possibly TRBD2 (6 bases). The ends were cut back, 4 bases at V and 3 bases at J, with 13 bases in the middle. The germline gives CDR1 LGHDT, CDR2 YNNKEL (reference sequence). The CDR3 is 16 amino acids. The CDR3, as DNA: TGTGCCAGCAGCCGCCCCGGGGGAGGTGGGGCCAACGTCCTGACTTTC. Translating it yields CASSRPGGGGANVLTF.

The genes are TRBV29-1 and TRBJ2-3; 7 positions agree with TRBD2. Germline-derived CDR1 and CDR2 are SQVTM and ANQGSEA. The CDR3 is 13 amino acids. V shed 4 bases and J 4 bases; nucleotides not matched to a gene: 5. The CDR3: CSVGRELSDTQYF. The CDR3 DNA reads TGCAGCGTTGGGCGGGAGCTATCAGATACGCAGTATTTT.

This clonotype came up once. This sequence joins TRBV5-1 and TRBJ2-7, with TRBD2 matching 14 bases. After removal of 4 bases from V and 6 bases from J, the junction contained 9 bases not matched to a gene. Germline CDR1 and CDR2: SGHRS and YFSETQ. The CDR3 consists of 16 residues. For the CDR3, the DNA is TGCGCCAGCAGCCCGCCGGGACTAGCGGGAGTGTCCGAGCAGTACTTC. It is translated as CASSPPGLAGVSEQYF.

The CDR3 DNA reads TGTGCCACCAGCAGCTTCACAGGGATCTATGGCTACACCTTC. It is translated as CATSSFTGIYGYTF. The chain uses TRBV15 and TRBJ1-2; D is possibly TRBD1 (6 bases). This CDR3 is built from 14 residues. Trimming cost V 3 bases and J 4 bases, with 12 bases left between them. Germline CDR1 is LNHNV and CDR2 is YYDKDF (reference sequence).